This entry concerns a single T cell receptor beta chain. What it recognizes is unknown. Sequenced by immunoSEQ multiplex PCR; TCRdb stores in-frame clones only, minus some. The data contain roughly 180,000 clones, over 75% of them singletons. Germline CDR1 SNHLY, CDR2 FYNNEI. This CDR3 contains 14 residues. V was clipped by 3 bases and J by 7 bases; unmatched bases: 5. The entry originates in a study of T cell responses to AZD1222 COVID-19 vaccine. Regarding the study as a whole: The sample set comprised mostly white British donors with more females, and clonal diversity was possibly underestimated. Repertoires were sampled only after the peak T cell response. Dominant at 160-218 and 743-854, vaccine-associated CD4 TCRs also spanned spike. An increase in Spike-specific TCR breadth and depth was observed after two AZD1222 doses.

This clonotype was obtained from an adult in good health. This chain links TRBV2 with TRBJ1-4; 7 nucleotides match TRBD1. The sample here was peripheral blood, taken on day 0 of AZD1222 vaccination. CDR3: CASSEGAGGEKLFF. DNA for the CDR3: TGTGCCAGCAGTGAGGGGGCAGGGGGTGAAAAACTGTTTTTT.